The sequence of this TCR beta chain was determined in a study of T cell responses to AZD1222 COVID-19 vaccine. Broader study findings: Dominant CD4 TCR responses targeted spike regions 160-218 and 743-854.

TCRdb's table, derived via immunoSEQ multiplex PCR, lists solely in-frame clones and lacks some. The sample contains 150,000 to 250,000 clones, approximately 89% of which appear only once. V was clipped by 6 bases and J by 8 bases, with 13 bases between them. In germline, CDR1 is DFQATT, CDR2 SNEGSKA (reference sequence). The CDR3 consists of 11 residues. About this clone: The target antigen is unknown.

Sequences were derived from peripheral blood, sampled 28 days after the second AZD1222 dose. The rearrangement links TRBV20-1 to TRBJ1-1; tentative D call: TRBD1 (5 bases). This TCR was recovered from an adult who received the AZD1222 COVID-19 vaccine. Written as DNA, the CDR3 is TGCAGTGCGAACCCCGGGACCGAAGCTTTCTTT. This encodes CSANPGTEAFF.